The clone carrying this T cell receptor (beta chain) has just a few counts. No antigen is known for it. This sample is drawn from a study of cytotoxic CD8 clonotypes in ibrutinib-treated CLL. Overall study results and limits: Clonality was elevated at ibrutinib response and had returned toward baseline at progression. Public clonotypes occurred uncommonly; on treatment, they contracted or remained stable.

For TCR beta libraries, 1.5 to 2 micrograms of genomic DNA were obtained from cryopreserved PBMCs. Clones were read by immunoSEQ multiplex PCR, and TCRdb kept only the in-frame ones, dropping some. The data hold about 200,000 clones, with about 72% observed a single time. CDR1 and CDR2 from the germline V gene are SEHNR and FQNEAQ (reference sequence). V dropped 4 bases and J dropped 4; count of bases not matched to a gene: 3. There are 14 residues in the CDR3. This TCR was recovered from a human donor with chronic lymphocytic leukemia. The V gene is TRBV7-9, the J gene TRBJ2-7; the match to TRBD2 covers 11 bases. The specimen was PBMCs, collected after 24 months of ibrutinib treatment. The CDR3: CASSSGLAVYEQYF. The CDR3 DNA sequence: TGTGCCAGCAGCTCGGGACTAGCGGTGTACGAGCAGTACTTC.